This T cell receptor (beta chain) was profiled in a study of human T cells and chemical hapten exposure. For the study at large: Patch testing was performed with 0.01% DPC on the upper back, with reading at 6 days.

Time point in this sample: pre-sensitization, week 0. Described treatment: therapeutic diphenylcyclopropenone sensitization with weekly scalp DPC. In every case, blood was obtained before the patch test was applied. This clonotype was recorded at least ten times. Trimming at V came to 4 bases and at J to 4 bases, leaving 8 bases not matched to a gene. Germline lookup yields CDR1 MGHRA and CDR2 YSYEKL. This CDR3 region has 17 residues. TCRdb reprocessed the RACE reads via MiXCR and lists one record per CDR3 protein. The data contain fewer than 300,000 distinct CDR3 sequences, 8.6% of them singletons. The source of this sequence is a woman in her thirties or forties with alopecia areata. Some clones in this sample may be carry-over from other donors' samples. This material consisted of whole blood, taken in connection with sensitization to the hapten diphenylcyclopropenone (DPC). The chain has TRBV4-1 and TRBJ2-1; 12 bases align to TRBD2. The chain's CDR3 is CASSPHALAGGYNEQFF. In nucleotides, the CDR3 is TGCGCCAGCAGCCCACACGCCCTAGCGGGAGGGTACAATGAGCAGTTCTTC.